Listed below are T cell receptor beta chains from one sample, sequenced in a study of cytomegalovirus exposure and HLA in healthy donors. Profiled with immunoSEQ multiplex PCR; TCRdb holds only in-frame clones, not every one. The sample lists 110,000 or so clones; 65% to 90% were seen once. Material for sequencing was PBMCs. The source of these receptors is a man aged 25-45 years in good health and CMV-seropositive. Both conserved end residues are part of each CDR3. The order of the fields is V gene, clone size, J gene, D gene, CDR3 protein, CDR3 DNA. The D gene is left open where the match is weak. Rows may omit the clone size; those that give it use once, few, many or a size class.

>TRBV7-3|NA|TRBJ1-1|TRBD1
CASSRGTATEAFF
TGTGCCAGCAGCCGAGGGACAGCCACTGAAGCTTTCTTT
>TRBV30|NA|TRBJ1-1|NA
CAWSRGGDTEAFF
TGTGCCTGGAGTCGGGGAGGTGACACTGAAGCTTTCTTT
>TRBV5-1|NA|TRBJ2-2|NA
CASRPPGANTGELFF
TGCGCCAGCAGGCCACCGGGAGCTAACACCGGGGAGCTGTTTTTT
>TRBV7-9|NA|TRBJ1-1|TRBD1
CASSLQGAWTEAFF
TGTGCCAGCAGCTTACAGGGGGCATGGACTGAAGCTTTCTTT
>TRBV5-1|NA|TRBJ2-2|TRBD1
CASSPGQGSTGELFF
TGCGCCAGCAGCCCGGGACAGGGGTCCACCGGGGAGCTGTTTTTT
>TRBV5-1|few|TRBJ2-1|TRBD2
CASSLGLAGAQEQFF
TGCGCCAGCAGCTTGGGTCTAGCGGGGGCCCAGGAGCAGTTCTTC
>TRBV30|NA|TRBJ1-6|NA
CAWSNQAGWESPLHF
TGTGCCTGGAGTAACCAGGCAGGGTGGGAATCACCCCTCCACTTT
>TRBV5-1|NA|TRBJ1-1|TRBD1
CASREGQAPSTEAFF
TGCGCCAGCAGGGAGGGACAGGCTCCTAGCACTGAAGCTTTCTTT
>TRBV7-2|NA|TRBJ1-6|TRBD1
CASSPGQGASSPLHF
TGTGCCAGCAGCCCAGGACAGGGGGCCAGCTCACCCCTCCACTTT
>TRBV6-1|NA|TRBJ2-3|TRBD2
CASSQTSGASDTQYF
TGTGCCAGCAGTCAGACTAGCGGGGCTTCAGATACGCAGTATTTT
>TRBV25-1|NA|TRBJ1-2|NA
CASSAGVYGYTF
TGTGCCAGCAGTGCAGGGGTCTATGGCTACACCTTC
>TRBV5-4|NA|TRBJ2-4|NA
CASSPGGLAKNIQYF
TGTGCCAGCAGCCCCGGGGGACTAGCCAAAAACATTCAGTACTTC
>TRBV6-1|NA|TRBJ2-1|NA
CASSETRSEQFF
TGTGCCAGCAGTGAGACTAGGAGTGAGCAGTTCTTC
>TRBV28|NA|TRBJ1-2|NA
CASNPGTRNYGYTF
TGTGCCAGCAATCCAGGAACCCGTAACTATGGCTACACCTTC
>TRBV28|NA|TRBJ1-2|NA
CASSPLDGGYGYTF
TGTGCCAGCAGCCCCCTCGACGGAGGTTATGGCTACACCTTC
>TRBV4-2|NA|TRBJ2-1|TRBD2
CASSQDTSGGREQFF
TGTGCCAGCAGCCAAGACACTAGCGGGGGGCGTGAGCAGTTCTTC
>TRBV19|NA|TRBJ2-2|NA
CASSILRSGTNTGELFF
TGTGCCAGTAGTATTCTGCGGAGCGGAACGAACACCGGGGAGCTGTTTTTT
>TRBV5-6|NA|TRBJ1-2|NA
CASSLGAGGYTF
TGTGCCAGCAGCTTGGGGGCGGGCGGCTACACCTTC
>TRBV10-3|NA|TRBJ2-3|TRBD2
CAIKSRERGATDTQYF
TGTGCCATCAAGTCGAGGGAGCGGGGGGCCACAGATACGCAGTATTTT
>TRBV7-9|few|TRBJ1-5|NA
CASSADSSRPQHF
TGTGCCAGCAGCGCGGACAGTTCTCGGCCCCAGCATTTT
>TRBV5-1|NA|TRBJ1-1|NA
CASSLWGEGTEAFF
TGCGCCAGCAGCTTGTGGGGAGAGGGAACTGAAGCTTTCTTT
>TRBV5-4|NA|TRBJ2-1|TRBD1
CASSLVPGGGEQFF
TGTGCCAGCAGCTTGGTTCCAGGGGGCGGAGAGCAGTTCTTC
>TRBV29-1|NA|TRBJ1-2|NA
CSGGYNYGYTF
TGCAGCGGGGGCTATAACTATGGCTACACCTTC
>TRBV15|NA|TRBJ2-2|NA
CATSRDRGVGELFF
TGTGCCACCAGCAGAGACAGGGGGGTCGGGGAGCTGTTTTTT
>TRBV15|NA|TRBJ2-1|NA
CATSRERNEQFF
TGTGCCACCAGCAGAGAGAGAAATGAGCAGTTCTTC
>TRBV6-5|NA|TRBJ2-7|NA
CASSYKDSSYEQYF
TGTGCCAGCAGTTACAAGGACAGTTCCTACGAGCAGTACTTC
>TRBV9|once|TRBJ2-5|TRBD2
CASSGSGAVQETQYF
TGTGCCAGCAGCGGTAGCGGGGCGGTACAAGAGACCCAGTACTTC
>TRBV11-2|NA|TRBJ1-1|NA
CASSLDARGTEAFF
TGTGCCAGCAGCTTAGATGCCAGGGGCACTGAAGCTTTCTTT
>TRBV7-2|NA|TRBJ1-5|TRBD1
CASSFAGGSNQPQHF
TGTGCCAGCAGCTTCGCAGGGGGCAGCAATCAGCCCCAGCATTTT
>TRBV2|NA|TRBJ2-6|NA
CASTFLAAAVGANVLTF
TGTGCCAGCACCTTTTTAGCGGCCGCGGTTGGGGCCAACGTCCTGACTTTC
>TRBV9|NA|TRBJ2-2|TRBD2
CASSVASGGANTGELFF
TGTGCCAGCAGCGTAGCTAGCGGGGGCGCGAACACCGGGGAGCTGTTTTTT
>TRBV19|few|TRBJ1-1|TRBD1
CASRRTGEYTEAFF
TGTGCCAGTAGAAGGACAGGGGAGTACACTGAAGCTTTCTTT
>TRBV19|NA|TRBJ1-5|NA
CASSGTGRGNQPQHF
TGTGCCAGTAGTGGAACAGGGCGCGGCAATCAGCCCCAGCATTTT
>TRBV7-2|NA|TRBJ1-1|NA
CASSLQGREAFF
TGTGCCAGCAGCTTACAGGGTCGGGAAGCTTTCTTT
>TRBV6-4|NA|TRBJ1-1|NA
CASSAEEGGTEAFF
TGTGCCAGCAGTGCGGAGGAGGGAGGCACTGAAGCTTTCTTT
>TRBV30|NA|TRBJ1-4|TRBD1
CAWSAKLGTATNEKLFF
TGTGCCTGGAGTGCCAAACTGGGGACAGCAACTAATGAAAAACTGTTTTTT
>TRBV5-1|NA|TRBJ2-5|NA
CASSLGSGEMETQYF
TGCGCCAGCAGCTTGGGGTCAGGGGAAATGGAGACCCAGTACTTC
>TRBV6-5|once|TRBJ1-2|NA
CASSPGLSNYGYTF
TGTGCCAGCAGTCCCGGACTATCTAACTATGGCTACACCTTC
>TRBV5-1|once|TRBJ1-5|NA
CASSSGPGDSNQPQHF
TGCGCCAGCAGCTCTGGCCCGGGGGATAGCAATCAGCCCCAGCATTTT
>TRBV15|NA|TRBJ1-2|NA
CATSRGTGDASPYGYTF
TGTGCCACCAGCAGAGGCACCGGGGATGCCTCCCCGTATGGCTACACCTTC